A selection of T cell receptor beta chains follows, all from one sample in a study of control samples from healthy donors and cancer patients. Sequenced by immunoSEQ multiplex PCR; TCRdb stores in-frame clones only, minus some. The repertoire includes 140,000 to 150,000 clones, about 91% of them detected once, and roughly 3.2% sits in the top ten. The sequencing input was blood. The receptors derive from a man aged 25 to 40 in good health. CDR3s include the opening cysteine and the closing phenylalanine or tryptophan. Fields, in order: V gene, clone size, D gene, J gene, CDR3 DNA, CDR3 protein. The D gene is left open where the match is weak. Clone sizes are given selectively: once, few, many, or a class where the clone is expanded.

TRBV5-4,.,TRBD1,TRBJ2-6,TGTGCCAGCAGCGTATGGGGTGCGGACAGGGGGTTCCCTGGGGCCAACGTCCTGACTTTC,CASSVWGADRGFPGANVLTF
TRBV6-1,.,.,TRBJ2-1,TGTGCCAGCAGTGAAACGCAGGGGACTGAGCAGTTCTTC,CASSETQGTEQFF
TRBV6-4,.,.,TRBJ1-1,TGTGCCAGCAGCAGGGACATGAACACTGAAGCTTTCTTT,CASSRDMNTEAFF
TRBV7-9,.,TRBD1,TRBJ2-2,TGTGCCAGCAGCCAAGTCGACAGGGGGCGAACCGGGGAGCTGTTTTTT,CASSQVDRGRTGELFF
TRBV28,.,.,TRBJ2-7,TGTGCCAGCAGCTCAAGAATGTACGAGCAGTACTTC,CASSSRMYEQYF
TRBV7-3,.,TRBD1,TRBJ1-2,TGTGCCAGCAGCCCGGACGACGGACAGGGCTATGGCTACACCTTC,CASSPDDGQGYGYTF
TRBV5-1,.,.,TRBJ2-7,TGCGCCAGCAGCAATACAGGGAGCTCCTACGAGCAGTACTTC,CASSNTGSSYEQYF
TRBV29-1,.,TRBD1,TRBJ2-7,TGCAGCGTTGACCGGACAGGGAGCTCCTACGAGCAGTACTTC,CSVDRTGSSYEQYF
TRBV5-6,few,TRBD1,TRBJ1-1,TGTGCCAGCAGCTTGGGACAGGGTCGAGGTGAAGCTTTCTTT,CASSLGQGRGEAFF
TRBV30,.,.,TRBJ1-2,TGTGCCTGGACGCCGATCAGGAACTATGGCTACACCTTC,CAWTPIRNYGYTF
TRBV2,.,.,TRBJ1-2,TGTGCCAGCAGGGGGTTTGGCTATGGCTACACCTTC,CASRGFGYGYTF
TRBV7-9,.,TRBD2,TRBJ2-1,TGTGCCAGCAGCCCACGGACTAGCGGGGAATACAATGAGCAGTTCTTC,CASSPRTSGEYNEQFF
TRBV27,.,.,TRBJ2-2,TGTGCCAGCAGTTTATTGGGCACCGGGGAGCTGTTTTTT,CASSLLGTGELFF
TRBV27,.,TRBD1,TRBJ1-6,TGTGCCAGCAGTTTCCCCCCCGCCCCAGGGGGTTCACCCCTCCACTTT,CASSFPPAPGGSPLHF
TRBV19,.,.,TRBJ2-2,TGTGCCAGTAGTCCGGGGCGGGGCCCCGGGGAGCTGTTTTTT,CASSPGRGPGELFF
TRBV6-5,few,.,TRBJ2-4,TGTGCCAGCAGTCCGCGCTCCAAAAACATTCAGTACTTC,CASSPRSKNIQYF
TRBV21-1,.,.,TRBJ2-1,TGTGCCAGCAGCAAAGCCCACCGACAGGGGGCTTACAATGAGCAGTTCTTC,CASSKAHRQGAYNEQFF
TRBV6-5,.,.,TRBJ1-1,TGTGCCAGCAGAACGGGGAGTAGGTCTGAAGCTTTCTTT,CASRTGSRSEAFF
TRBV10-1,.,TRBD1,TRBJ1-1,TGCGCCAGCAGCCTGGGACAGGTGAACACTGAAGCTTTCTTT,CASSLGQVNTEAFF
TRBV6-5,.,.,TRBJ1-1,TGTGCCAGCAGTTGGTCGATAGGGGGTAACACTGAAGCTTTCTTT,CASSWSIGGNTEAFF
TRBV3-1/TRBV3-2,.,.,TRBJ1-4,TGTGCCAGCAGCCAAGATGGTGTTGGGTATACTGAAAAACTGTTTTTT,CASSQDGVGYTEKLFF
TRBV3-1/TRBV3-2,.,TRBD1,TRBJ2-7,TGTGCCAGCAGCGATAGGACAGGGTGGGAGCAGTACTTC,CASSDRTGWEQYF
TRBV5-5,.,TRBD1,TRBJ2-3,TGTGCCAGCAGCCAAGGGACAGGGGTAATAGATACGCAGTATTTT,CASSQGTGVIDTQYF
TRBV28,.,TRBD1,TRBJ1-2,TGTGCCAGCAGTTCGTCCGGGACAGGGTACTATGGCTACACCTTC,CASSSSGTGYYGYTF
TRBV6-6,.,.,TRBJ1-1,TGTACCACTCGCAGGGCGGGGAACACTGAAGCTTTCTTT,CTTRRAGNTEAFF
TRBV15,.,.,TRBJ2-1,TGTGCCACCAGCAGAGCCCGGGGTGTGAATGAGCAGTTCTTC,CATSRARGVNEQFF
TRBV4-2,.,.,TRBJ2-4,TGTGCCAGCAGCCAATTCGGTAGCGGCAACATTCAGTACTTC,CASSQFGSGNIQYF
TRBV4-1,.,TRBD2,TRBJ2-7,TGCGCCAGCAGCCAAGATAATCGGGCGGGACTAGCGGTTTTTCAGTACTTC,CASSQDNRAGLAVFQYF
TRBV25-1,.,.,TRBJ1-5,TGTGCCAGCAGTGCAAGACATGGCAATCAGCCCCAGCATTTT,CASSARHGNQPQHF
TRBV9,.,TRBD2,TRBJ2-1,TGTGCCAGCAGCCCACGACTAGCGGGGGCAGGGAATGAGCAGTTCTTC,CASSPRLAGAGNEQFF
TRBV7-4,.,TRBD1,TRBJ1-2,TGTGCCCGCAGGGACAGGGTACTTTATAACTATGGCTACACCTTC,CARRDRVLYNYGYTF
TRBV25-1,.,TRBD2,TRBJ2-2,TGTGCCAGCCGACGGGGGGGTGGGCCCGGGGAGCTGTTTTTT,CASRRGGGPGELFF
TRBV15,.,.,TRBJ2-5,TGTGCCACCACGAAGGGGACGGAAGAGACCCAGTACTTC,CATTKGTEETQYF
TRBV11-2,.,.,TRBJ2-5,TGTGCCAGCAGGCAGAACTGGGGGGTCCAAGAGACCCAGTACTTC,CASRQNWGVQETQYF
TRBV11-1,.,.,TRBJ1-1,TGTGCCAGCAGCCGTACGCGGGTAGGGGTTGAAGCTTTCTTT,CASSRTRVGVEAFF
TRBV30,once,TRBD1,TRBJ2-7,TGTGCCTGGAGTACTTTGGACAGGGTCTACGAGCAGTACTTC,CAWSTLDRVYEQYF
TRBV10-3,.,TRBD1,TRBJ1-1,TGTGCCATCAGTGAGGGACAGGGGTGGGTCACTGAAGCTTTCTTT,CAISEGQGWVTEAFF
TRBV30,.,TRBD1,TRBJ2-7,TGTGCCTGGAGCAAACCCACAGGGGGCGGATACGAGCAGTACTTC,CAWSKPTGGGYEQYF
TRBV25-1,.,TRBD2,TRBJ2-3,TGTGCCAGCAGTGAAGGCGGGGGAAGCACAGATACGCAGTATTTT,CASSEGGGSTDTQYF
TRBV5-1,.,.,TRBJ1-2,TGCGCCAGCAGCTTGGCTGGGGCCGAAGATGGCTACACCTTC,CASSLAGAEDGYTF
TRBV21-1,.,.,TRBJ1-2,TGTGCCAGCCCCGGGACAGGTGCTAACTATGGCTACACCTTC,CASPGTGANYGYTF
TRBV5-4,.,.,TRBJ1-2,TGTGCCAGCAGCTTGGAGGGGGGCTACACCTTC,CASSLEGGYTF
TRBV7-2,few,.,TRBJ2-7,TGTGCCAGCAGCTTAGGGTTAGGGCGGGTGCTCTACGAGCAGTACTTC,CASSLGLGRVLYEQYF
TRBV14,.,.,TRBJ1-3,TGTGCCAGCAGCCAAGGGGGCGAGGGTGAGGGAGCTGGAAACACCATATATTTT,CASSQGGEGEGAGNTIYF
TRBV29-1,.,.,TRBJ2-7,TGCAGCGTTGAACAGGGGATCAACGAGCAGTACTTC,CSVEQGINEQYF
TRBV6-6,few,.,TRBJ1-5,TGTGCCAGCAGTTACGGGGGTAAAAATCAGCCCCAGCATTTT,CASSYGGKNQPQHF